A selection of T cell receptor beta chains follows, all from one sample in a study of CD8 T cells in ankylosing spondylitis. TCRdb itself ran the 5' RACE reads through MiXCR, one entry per CDR3 protein. The sample lists about 510,000 distinct CDR3 sequences, roughly 5.3% occurring once. The sequencing input was blood, either unsorted or a sorted T cell fraction (not recorded which). The receptors shown here come from a male donor with ankylosing spondylitis. Both conserved end residues are part of each CDR3. The D gene is left open where the match is weak. A clone size is listed for some rows: how often the clone was seen (once, few, many), or a class if it is expanded.

j_gene	d_gene	abundance	v_gene	CDR3nt	CDR3aa
TRBJ1-3	NA	many	TRBV5-5	TGTGCCAGCAGCTTCGACAGCTCTGGAAACACCATATATTTT	CASSFDSSGNTIYF
TRBJ2-7	NA	many	TRBV5-6	TGTGCCAGCAGCTCTGAACGGGGATTCGACTCCTACGAGCAGTACTTC	CASSSERGFDSYEQYF
TRBJ1-4	NA	NA	TRBV5-1	TGCGCCAGCAGCTTGAAAGTGCTAGGTGAAAAACTGTTTTTT	CASSLKVLGEKLFF
TRBJ1-1	NA	NA	TRBV18	TGTGCCAGCTCACCACCGTCGGTGAACACTGAAGCTTTCTTT	CASSPPSVNTEAFF
TRBJ2-3	TRBD1	many	TRBV7-2	TGTGCCAGCAGCTTGGGGACAGGGGAAGATACGCAGTATTTT	CASSLGTGEDTQYF
TRBJ1-2	TRBD1	many	TRBV12-3/TRBV12-4	TGTGCCAGCAGTGGACAGGAGGTCTATGGCTACACCTTC	CASSGQEVYGYTF
TRBJ2-3	NA	many	TRBV7-2	TGTGCCAGCAGCTTAAAGACACCTAGCACAGATACGCAGTATTTT	CASSLKTPSTDTQYF
TRBJ2-1	TRBD2	many	TRBV5-1	TGCGCCAGCAGTTTGACACGGGAGGTTCACAATGAGCAGTTCTTC	CASSLTREVHNEQFF
TRBJ2-1	TRBD1	many	TRBV7-9	TGTGCCAGCAGCCTCTCAGGACACAGGGGGTTCTTC	CASSLSGHRGFF
TRBJ1-2	NA	many	TRBV7-9	TGTGCCAGCAGCTCCCGGTGGGGCTACACCTTC	CASSSRWGYTF
TRBJ2-3	NA	many	TRBV7-2	TGTGCCAGCAGCTTAGGGTACACAGATACGCAGTATTTT	CASSLGYTDTQYF
TRBJ1-5	TRBD1	many	TRBV6-1	TGTGCCAGCAGCGAGTCCGGACAGGTATTAGGTCAGCCCCAGCATTTT	CASSESGQVLGQPQHF
TRBJ2-7	NA	many	TRBV29-1	TGCAGCGTTGTCCTACAGACAGGTCGGGCCGAGCAGTACTTC	CSVVLQTGRAEQYF
TRBJ2-2	NA	many	TRBV20-1	TGCAGTGCTAGAGATGGGAACACCGGGGAGCTGTTTTTT	CSARDGNTGELFF
TRBJ2-3	TRBD1	many	TRBV5-1	TGCGCCAGCAGCGACAGGGTAACGAATACGCAGTATTTT	CASSDRVTNTQYF
TRBJ2-5	NA	many	TRBV7-2	TGTGCCAGCAGCTTAGCGGTGGGCGCGCAAGAGACCCAGTACTTC	CASSLAVGAQETQYF
TRBJ1-1	NA	many	TRBV7-9	TGTGCCAGCAGTTATACAGGGAACACTGAAGCTTTCTTT	CASSYTGNTEAFF
TRBJ2-7	TRBD1	many	TRBV27	TGTGCCAGCAGTTTATTAGTCGGGACAGGGGTTATCGAGCAGTACTTC	CASSLLVGTGVIEQYF
TRBJ2-7	TRBD2	many	TRBV29-1	TGCAGCGTTGTGACACGGGAGGGGACGCAGTACTTC	CSVVTREGTQYF
TRBJ2-3	TRBD2	NA	TRBV27	TGTGCCAGCAACAAACTAGCGGGGGGGGGCACAGATACGCAGTATTTT	CASNKLAGGGTDTQYF
TRBJ1-2	NA	many	TRBV20-1	TGCAGTGCACGAGCCGGAGGGGCTGGCTATGGCTACACCTTC	CSARAGGAGYGYTF
TRBJ2-5	TRBD2	many	TRBV20-1	TGCAGTGCTACGACCCTAGGTAGCGGGAGGGATAAGACCCAGTACTTC	CSATTLGSGRDKTQYF
TRBJ2-7	TRBD2	many	TRBV4-3	TGCGCCAGCAGCCAAGGCGGGAGGGGGACTTATTACGAGCAGTACTTC	CASSQGGRGTYYEQYF
TRBJ2-1	TRBD2	many	TRBV20-1	TGCAGTGCTAGAGTAGCGGGCCTCATCATGGAGCAGTTCTTC	CSARVAGLIMEQFF
TRBJ1-1	NA	many	TRBV5-1	TGCGCCAGCTTCGGACAGCCGAACACTGAAGCTTTCTTT	CASFGQPNTEAFF
TRBJ1-2	NA	many	TRBV6-2/TRBV6-3	TGTGCCAGCACCCCAAGAATCAACTATGGCTACACCTTC	CASTPRINYGYTF
TRBJ2-1	NA	few	TRBV25-1	TGTGCCAGCAGTGCGGGGTCCTTCTACAATGAGCAGTTCTTC	CASSAGSFYNEQFF
TRBJ2-3	TRBD1	NA	TRBV27	TGTGCCAGCAGTTTGGGGACAGGGTCGGTCATTAGCACAGATACGCAGTATTTT	CASSLGTGSVISTDTQYF
TRBJ1-1	NA	many	TRBV28	TGTGCCACGAATTGGGTCTCGGTCGCTGAAGCTTTCTTT	CATNWVSVAEAFF
TRBJ1-6	NA	many	TRBV20-1	TGCAGTGCTAGACGCCCCGGGCAAGATAATAATTCACCCCTCCACTTT	CSARRPGQDNNSPLHF
TRBJ2-1	TRBD2	many	TRBV20-1	TGCAGTGCTACCGGACTAGCGGGGACGAGAGGCGATGAGCAGTTCTTC	CSATGLAGTRGDEQFF
TRBJ1-3	NA	many	TRBV5-1	TGCGCCAGCAGCGAGGACCCTGGAAACACCATATATTTT	CASSEDPGNTIYF
TRBJ2-3	TRBD2	many	TRBV7-2	TGTGCCAGCAGCTTAGCCCCGGGACTAGCGGGGGGGGGAGATACGCAGTATTTT	CASSLAPGLAGGGDTQYF
TRBJ1-5	NA	many	TRBV25-1	TGTGCCAGCAGTGAATCCGGCTCAAGCAATCAGCCCCAGCATTTT	CASSESGSSNQPQHF
TRBJ2-1	NA	NA	TRBV4-3	TGCGCCAGCAGCCACTCTCGACGTTACAATGAGCAGTTCTTC	CASSHSRRYNEQFF
TRBJ1-1	TRBD1	many	TRBV9	TGTGCCAGCAGCGTTCGGGACAGAAACACTGAAGCTTTCTTT	CASSVRDRNTEAFF
TRBJ2-7	TRBD2	many	TRBV20-1	TGCAGTGCTAGAAATGTGGCTAGCGGGGACCCCTACGAGCAGTACTTC	CSARNVASGDPYEQYF
TRBJ1-1	NA	many	TRBV27	TGTGCCAGCAGCAGTTTAGGAGGGGGAAAGGGCACTGAAGCTTTCTTT	CASSSLGGGKGTEAFF
TRBJ1-2	TRBD1	many	TRBV5-5	TGTGCCAGCAGCAGGACAGGGAGTGAAGCTAACTATGGCTACACCTTC	CASSRTGSEANYGYTF
TRBJ2-3	TRBD2	many	TRBV20-1	TGCAGTGCTAGCATACTAGCGGGAGGACGCACAGATACGCAGTATTTT	CSASILAGGRTDTQYF
TRBJ2-2	NA	many	TRBV18	TGTGCCAGCTCACCGGGACGGTTATTGGCCGGGGAGCTGTTTTTT	CASSPGRLLAGELFF
TRBJ1-5	NA	many	TRBV7-2	TGTGCCAGCACCGCCGATGGGTTCCAGCCCCAGCATTTT	CASTADGFQPQHF
TRBJ2-1	TRBD2	many	TRBV20-1	TGCAGTGCTTATGAAGGAGGGACTAGCGACTATGAGCAGTTCTTC	CSAYEGGTSDYEQFF
TRBJ2-1	NA	many	TRBV6-2/TRBV6-3	TGTGCCAGCAGCGCCCGGGACGGCTCCTACAATGAGCAGTTCTTC	CASSARDGSYNEQFF
TRBJ2-5	TRBD1	many	TRBV7-2	TGTGCCAGCAGCTTCCAAGGGGGCGCCAGGGAGACCCAGTACTTC	CASSFQGGARETQYF
TRBJ2-5	NA	few	TRBV5-1	TGCGCCAGCAGCTCCCGAAGCCAAGAGACCCAGTACTTC	CASSSRSQETQYF
TRBJ2-5	NA	many	TRBV9	TGTGCCAGCAGCGTAGGGTCCGGCCTGCGGACCCAGTACTTC	CASSVGSGLRTQYF
TRBJ2-7	TRBD2	few	TRBV5-1	TGCGCCAGCACCGGGACTAGCGATTACGAGCAGTACTTC	CASTGTSDYEQYF
TRBJ2-3	TRBD2	many	TRBV4-2	TGTGCCAGCAGCCAAGAGGTGCAAACTAGCGGCACAGATACGCAGTATTTT	CASSQEVQTSGTDTQYF
TRBJ1-1	TRBD1	NA	TRBV6-2/TRBV6-3	TGTGCCAGCAGCCCTATACCGACAGGGGGCCGGTCCACTGAAGCTTTCTTT	CASSPIPTGGRSTEAFF
TRBJ1-1	NA	many	TRBV5-1	TGCGCCAGCACCAGGGAGGTGAACACTGAAGCTTTCTTT	CASTREVNTEAFF